The 25 T cell receptor beta chains below come from one sample, sequenced in a study of cytomegalovirus exposure and HLA in healthy donors (TCRdb year 2017). Libraries came from the immunoSEQ multiplex PCR assay. The multiplex PCR relied on a mix of 60 forward primers for TCR Vbeta segments and 13 reverse primers for TCR Jbeta segments. TCRdb stores this immuneACCESS table with in-frame sequences only. Part of the clones is absent; in the studies checked, under half of the shortfall reflects unresolved V genes, and no reason is known for the rest. In this sample the table shows 97,000 or so clones, roughly 70% of which occur a single time. Of the sample, about 2.5% is held by the ten largest clones. The sequenced sample consisted of PBMCs. The receptors were sampled from a man aged 50-60 years in good health and CMV-seronegative.

This clone was counted once. This chain connects TRBV2 to TRBJ1-1; TRBD1 matches at 7 bases. Trimming took 5 bases from V and 11 from J; bases not matched to a gene: 8. Germline V lookup: CDR1 SNHLY, CDR2 FYNNEI. The CDR3 extends over 12 amino acids. CDR3 sequence reads: CASSHSDRPAFF. CDR3 in DNA: TGTGCCAGCAGTCACTCGGACAGGCCCGCTTTCTTT.

The chain uses TRBV2 and TRBJ2-7, with 7 positions matching TRBD2. The CDR3 has 13 residues. Germline V lookup: CDR1 SNHLY, CDR2 FYNNEI. V shed 6 bases and J 4 bases; nucleotides not matched to a gene: 6. CDR3 nucleotide sequence: TGTGCCAGCAGAGGGACTAACTCATACGAGCAGTACTTC. Encoded protein: CASRGTNSYEQYF.

The chain couples TRBV10-3 to TRBJ1-5; D remains unclear. The CDR3 covers 16 residues. The V gene lost 2 bases and the J gene lost 2 bases, with 13 bases spanning the gap. CDR1 and CDR2 (germline): ENHRY, SYGVKD. In nucleotides, the CDR3 is TGTGCCATCAGTGAGACAACCCGCGGGGGCAATCAGCCCCAGCATTTT. It is translated as CAISETTRGGNQPQHF.

J is TRBJ1-2 and V is TRBV29-1; a weak D match, TRBD1 (5 bases). The germline gives CDR1 SQVTM, CDR2 ANQGSEA. Trimming cost V 7 bases and J 0 bases, with 9 bases left between them. The CDR3 consists of 12 residues. The CDR3 DNA reads TGCAGCGCGATAGGGGCTAACTATGGCTACACCTTC. Its translation is CSAIGANYGYTF. The complete variable domain, with remaining parts taken from reference TRBV29-1 and TRBJ1-2, reads SAVISQKPSRDICQRGTSLTIQCQVDSQVTMMFWYRQQPGQSLTLIATANQGSEATYESGFVIDKFPISRPNLTFSTLTVSNMSPEDSSIYLCSAIGANYGYTFGSGTRLTVV.

The rearrangement links TRBV6-5 to TRBJ2-5, with 8 positions matching TRBD2. The CDR3 covers 15 residues. The germline CDR1 and CDR2 sequences are MNHEY and SVGAGI. The J segment lost 4 bases and the V segment lost 2 bases, leaving 6 bases of the junction unmatched. CDR3 in amino acids: CASSYGAGGRETQYF. CDR3 coding DNA: TGTGCCAGCAGTTACGGGGCGGGGGGAAGAGAGACCCAGTACTTC.

This sequence joins TRBV5-4 and TRBJ2-5; TRBD1 matches 9 bases. The J call is doubtful: the DNA matches TRBJ2-7 better. The CDR3 contains 14 residues. CDR1 and CDR2 (germline): SGHNT, YYREEE (reference sequence). In nucleotides, the CDR3 is TGTGCCAGCAGCTCACAGGGGGCGGTCTACGAGCAGTACTTC. Protein product: CASSSQGAVYEQYF.

The V call is TRBV4-2, the J call TRBJ2-3; TRBD2 matches at 7 bases. The J segment lost 0 bases and the V segment lost 4 bases, leaving 10 bases of the junction unmatched. This CDR3 comprises 17 residues. CDR1 is LGHNA and CDR2 is YNFKEQ in the germline V gene. CDR3: CASSLRSGGTSTDTQYF. CDR3 in DNA: TGTGCCAGCAGCCTCAGATCGGGGGGTACTAGCACAGATACGCAGTATTTT.

This chain links TRBV28 with TRBJ1-5; 8 bases match TRBD1. CDR3 length: 15 amino acids. V dropped 7 bases and J dropped 6; count of bases not matched to a gene: 11. The germline CDR1 and CDR2 sequences are MDHEN and SYDVKM. The CDR3 DNA reads as TGTGCCAGCAACCCTAACAGGGGGATTAGTCAGCCCCAGCATTTT. It encodes CASNPNRGISQPQHF.

The rearrangement joins TRBV11-2 to TRBJ2-7; a possible D gene is TRBD1 (6 bases). Germline V gives CDR1 SGHAT, CDR2 FQNNGV. V lost 5 bases to trimming and J lost 3 bases, with 11 bases between them. This CDR3 is built from 13 residues. The CDR3 loop reads CASSRQENYEQYF. CDR3 sequence (DNA): TGTGCCAGCAGCCGACAGGAGAACTACGAGCAGTACTTC. Complete variable domain (other parts from reference TRBV11-2 and TRBJ2-7): EAGVAQSPRYKIIEKRQSVAFWCNPISGHATLYWYQQILGQGPKLLIQFQNNGVVDDSQLPKDRFSAERLKGVDSTLKIQPAKLEDSAVYLCASSRQENYEQYFGPGTRLTVT.

This clone has only a few counts. The V call is TRBV4-1, the J call TRBJ2-5; no clear D. The CDR3 is made up of 15 amino acids. Germline loops: CDR1 MGHRA, CDR2 YSYEKL. V dropped 4 bases and J dropped 5 bases, with 17 bases sitting between them. The CDR3 sequence is CASSRLSTAFETQYF. As DNA, the CDR3 is TGCGCCAGCAGCCGGCTTAGCACGGCGTTCGAGACCCAGTACTTC.

The chain is built from TRBV28 and TRBJ2-7, with TRBD1 matching over 12 bases. V was clipped by 3 bases and J by 4 bases; unmatched bases: 16. The CDR3 loop spans 19 amino acids. CDR1 is MDHEN and CDR2 is SYDVKM in the germline V gene. CDR3 nucleotides: TGTGCCAGCAGTTTTCCTTCGGGACAGGGGGCAAAGCTACTATACGAGCAGTACTTC. Its protein is CASSFPSGQGAKLLYEQYF.

The V call is TRBV7-9, the J call TRBJ2-7; 7 bases line up with TRBD2. Per the germline V gene, CDR1 is SEHNR and CDR2 is FQNEAQ (reference sequence). The CDR3 runs to 15 residues. Unmatched junction bases numbered 7, after V lost 5 bases and J lost 0 bases. The DNA of the CDR3 is TGTGCCAGCAGCCCCCGGGCGGGAGCCTCCTACGAGCAGTACTTC. Translation: CASSPRAGASYEQYF.

The V gene is TRBV6-6, the J gene TRBJ1-1; 9 bases align to TRBD1. V shed 0 bases, J shed 4 bases, and the junction held 0 bases outside the gene matches. Germline CDR1 is MNHNY and CDR2 is SVGAGI (reference sequence). The CDR3 consists of 14 residues. CDR3 DNA sequence: TGTGCCAGCAGTTACTCGGACAGGGGCACTGAAGCTTTCTTT. Translation: CASSYSDRGTEAFF.

The chain uses TRBV7-2 and TRBJ2-1; TRBD2 matches at 9 bases. V was pared by 0 bases and J by 7 bases, with 13 bases of the junction left unmatched. This CDR3 is built from 18 residues. Germline CDR1 is SGHTA and CDR2 is FQGNSA. The DNA for the CDR3 is TGTGCCAGCAGCTTAGCGCCGATGGGGCTAGCGGGGATAAATGAGCAGTTCTTC. Protein product: CASSLAPMGLAGINEQFF.

This chain connects TRBV5-1 to TRBJ2-5, with 9 bases identical to TRBD1. The J call is uncertain, as TRBJ2-7 better fits the DNA end. The CDR3 runs to 16 residues. Per germline, CDR1 SGHRS and CDR2 YFSETQ. Written as DNA, the CDR3 is TGCGCCAGCAGCTTGGGGGGAACAGGGGGCCCGTACGAGCAGTACTTC. It is translated as CASSLGGTGGPYEQYF.

CDR3 region: CASSYSYSNNEQFF. CDR3 nucleotide sequence: TGTGCCAGCAGTTACTCGTACAGTAACAATGAGCAGTTCTTC. J is TRBJ2-1 and V is TRBV6-5; D not certain. The CDR3 is 14 residues long. Trimming shortened V by 0 bases and J by 5 bases, and 8 bases separated the two germline ends. Per the germline V gene, CDR1 is MNHEY and CDR2 is SVGAGI.

This sequence joins TRBV13 and TRBJ1-4; D gene uncertain. CDR1 and CDR2 from the germline V gene are PRHDT and FYEKMQ (reference sequence). The CDR3 extends over 16 amino acids. V shed 3 bases and J shed 0 bases, with 11 bases lying between them. The CDR3 is CASSFRSGATNEKLFF. The CDR3 DNA sequence: TGTGCCAGCAGCTTTCGGTCGGGTGCAACTAATGAAAAACTGTTTTTT.

This clone was seen more than once but under ten times. The chain is built from TRBV28 and TRBJ1-1; TRBD1 is a possible D gene (5 bases). V was pared by 7 bases and J by 0 bases, with 9 bases between. The CDR3 is 13 amino acids. Germline V gives CDR1 MDHEN, CDR2 SYDVKM. CDR3 residues: CASTLGVNTEAFF. As DNA, the CDR3 is TGTGCCAGCACCCTAGGGGTGAACACTGAAGCTTTCTTT.

The chain recombines TRBV28 with TRBJ2-7, with D unclear. Germline V lookup: CDR1 MDHEN, CDR2 SYDVKM. This CDR3 comprises 13 residues. The V end lost 4 bases, the J end lost 4 bases, and 11 bases lay between the germline ends. The CDR3 reads CASSSTVPYEQYF. DNA for the CDR3: TGTGCCAGCAGTTCCACGGTTCCGTACGAGCAGTACTTC. The variable domain in full, with the rest retrieved from reference TRBV28 and TRBJ2-7, is DVKVTQSSRYLVKRTGEKVFLECVQDMDHENMFWYRQDPGLGLRLIYFSYDVKMKEKGDIPEGYSVSREKKERFSLILESASTNQTSMYLCASSSTVPYEQYFGPGTRLTVT.

This chain uses TRBV5-1 with TRBJ2-5; 7 bases match TRBD2. V lost 0 bases to trimming and J lost 5 bases; unmatched junction nucleotides: 10. The CDR3 sequence is 16 residues long. The germline V gene encodes CDR1 SGHRS and CDR2 YFSETQ. This CDR3 is CASSLGETSSRETQYF. In DNA, the CDR3 is TGCGCCAGCAGCTTGGGGGAGACTAGCAGTAGGGAGACCCAGTACTTC.

CDR3 amino acids: CASSIWQGAGANVLTF. For the CDR3, the DNA is TGTGCCAGTAGTATATGGCAGGGGGCTGGGGCCAACGTCCTGACTTTC. This chain uses TRBV19 with TRBJ2-6; 7 bases agree with TRBD1. The V gene's germline CDR1 is LNHDA and CDR2 SQIVND (reference sequence). V shed 2 bases, J shed 2 bases, and the junction held 3 bases outside the gene matches. The CDR3 totals 16 residues.

The count of this clone is one. The chain has TRBV2 and TRBJ2-7, with TRBD2 identical over 7 bases. From germline, CDR1 is SNHLY and CDR2 FYNNEI. This CDR3 contains 13 residues. The junction had 4 bases not matched to a gene; V was cut back by 6 bases and J by 2 bases. As DNA, the CDR3 is TGTGCCAGCAGAGCGGGGATCCCCTACGAGCAGTACTTC. Amino acid sequence: CASRAGIPYEQYF.

This clone has just a few counts. This rearrangement joins TRBV7-9 to TRBJ2-5; the match to TRBD2 covers 9 bases. The closer fit of TRBJ2-7 to the DNA end suggests the J call may be wrong. Germline V gives CDR1 SEHNR, CDR2 FQNEAQ (reference sequence). The CDR3 sequence is 14 residues long. In DNA form, the CDR3 reads TGTGCCAGCGGCCTGGCGGGGGGGCCCAACGAGCAGTACTTC. Translated: CASGLAGGPNEQYF.

As for this clone: A read error is likely, as this CDR3 ends without the conserved phenylalanine or tryptophan. V usage is TRBV5-1 and J usage is TRBJ1-2; maybe TRBD1 (5 bases). The CDR3 contains 14 residues. Looked up from germline, CDR1 is SGHRS and CDR2 is YFSETQ. The germline V and J ends were trimmed by 0 bases and 2 bases, with 8 bases remaining between them. The CDR3, as DNA: TGCGCCAGCAGCTTGGACCGGGGGAACTATGGCTACACCTCC. This sequence encodes CASSLDRGNYGYTS.

This chain connects TRBV9 to TRBJ2-3; D gene unclear. This CDR3 is built from 14 residues. The germline V and J ends were trimmed by 0 bases and 2 bases, with 7 bases remaining between them. CDR1 is SGDLS, CDR2 YYNGEE, per germline. The CDR3 here is CASSVARNTDTQYF. The CDR3 DNA sequence: TGTGCCAGCAGCGTAGCGCGGAACACAGATACGCAGTATTTT.